This passage covers 15 T cell receptor beta chains from one sample sequenced in a study of control samples from healthy donors and cancer patients. Sequencing used immunoSEQ multiplex PCR; TCRdb keeps in-frame clones, though not all of them. This table holds about 89,000 clones, approximately 89% found once. Sequencing was performed on blood. The receptors were sampled from a man aged 25-45 years in good health.

The V gene is TRBV7-9, the J gene TRBJ1-3; possible D gene TRBD1, 5 bases. Between the trimmed V and J ends, which lost 2 bases and 2 bases, there was a span of 7 bases. CDR1 is SEHNR, CDR2 FQNEAQ, per germline (reference sequence). CDR3 length: 14 residues. The CDR3, as DNA: TGTGCCAGCAGCTTACAGGGAGCTGGAAACACCATATATTTT. This gives the protein CASSLQGAGNTIYF.

The V call is TRBV6-1, the J call TRBJ2-5; TRBD1 might be the D (5 bases). The CDR3 is 15 residues long. CDR1 is MNHNS and CDR2 is SASEGT in the germline V gene. The germline V and J ends were trimmed by 2 bases and 4 bases, with 14 bases remaining between them. The CDR3 spells CASSEWGQKGETQYF. The CDR3 DNA is TGTGCCAGCAGTGAATGGGGCCAAAAGGGAGAGACCCAGTACTTC.

The rearrangement joins TRBV5-1 to TRBJ2-3; 9 nucleotides line up with TRBD2. With 2 bases clipped from V and 6 bases from J, the junction kept 7 bases outside the gene matches. Germline-derived CDR1 and CDR2 are SGHRS and YFSETQ. The CDR3 consists of 15 residues. Here the CDR3 DNA reads TGCGCCAGCAGCTTAGATAGCGGGGGTGCGGATACGCAGTATTTT. Translation gives CASSLDSGGADTQYF.

J is TRBJ1-2 and V is TRBV5-1, with TRBD1 matching 7 bases. The CDR3 sequence is 13 residues long. CDR1 is SGHRS, CDR2 YFSETQ, per germline. V was clipped by 2 bases and J by 8 bases; unmatched bases: 6. CDR3 in amino acids: CASSLAGTEGYTF. CDR3 DNA: TGCGCCAGCAGCTTAGCCGGGACAGAGGGCTACACCTTC.

This clone was detected once. The sample holds other DNA sequences that translate to the same CDR3. The V gene is TRBV28, the J gene TRBJ1-2; the D is unclear. Trimming stripped 2 bases from V and 5 bases from J, with 6 bases between. The CDR3 spans 12 residues. The germline CDR1 and CDR2 sequences are MDHEN and SYDVKM. The CDR3 sequence: CASSLGPYGYTF. The CDR3 nucleotides are TGTGCCAGCAGTTTAGGGCCGTATGGCTACACCTTC.

This clone was seen more than once but under ten times. The CDR3 loop reads CASSPGTENTEAFF. The CDR3 nucleotides are TGTGCCAGCAGCCCAGGGACGGAGAACACTGAAGCTTTCTTT. This chain uses TRBV5-4 with TRBJ1-1; a weak D match, TRBD1 (5 bases). The CDR3 has 14 amino acids. V dropped 4 bases and J dropped 1 base, with 11 bases sitting between them. Germline assignment: CDR1 SGHNT and CDR2 YYREEE (reference sequence).

This chain connects TRBV15 to TRBJ2-3; 10 positions agree with TRBD2. The CDR3 runs 15 residues. Germline CDR1 is LNHNV and CDR2 is YYDKDF (reference sequence). V lost 0 bases to trimming and J lost 6 bases; unmatched junction nucleotides: 3. The CDR3 DNA reads TGTGCCACCAGCAGAGATCAGCGGGGGGGCGATACGCAGTATTTT. Encoded protein: CATSRDQRGGDTQYF.

V gene TRBV27 combines with J gene TRBJ1-5, with unresolved D. The CDR3 sequence is 18 residues long. Germline V gene lookup returns CDR1 MNHEY and CDR2 SMNVEV (reference sequence). V lost 7 bases, J lost 2 bases, and 24 bases lay in between. CDR3 region: CASICEGRSVGGNQPQHF. For the CDR3, the DNA is TGTGCCAGCATTTGCGAGGGAAGGAGTGTGGGAGGCAATCAGCCCCAGCATTTT.

The rearrangement links TRBV7-2 to TRBJ1-1; D is possibly TRBD1 (6 bases). From germline, CDR1 is SGHTA and CDR2 FQGNSA. The CDR3 is 14 amino acids. With 1 base removed from V and 1 base from J, the gap between germline ends came to 7 bases. The CDR3 sequence is CASSLVRGNTEAFF. The CDR3 DNA is TGTGCCAGCAGCTTAGTCAGGGGGAACACTGAAGCTTTCTTT. Full variable domain (remainder filled in from reference TRBV7-2 and TRBJ1-1): GAGVSQSPSNKVTEKGKDVELRCDPISGHTALYWYRQSLGQGLEFLIYFQGNSAPDKSGLPSDRFSAERTGGSVSTLTIQRTQQEDSAVYLCASSLVRGNTEAFFGQGTRLTVV.

This clone was counted a few times. J is TRBJ2-7 and V is TRBV28, with TRBD2 matching 7 bases. With V trimmed by 5 bases and J by 11 bases, 6 bases remained unmatched. This CDR3 contains 11 residues. Germline CDR1 is MDHEN and CDR2 is SYDVKM. CDR3 in DNA: TGTGCCAGCAGTCGGGGGGACCAAAAGTACTTC. Encoded protein: CASSRGDQKYF.

The rearrangement links TRBV19 to TRBJ2-1, with 7 bases that match TRBD2. Germline CDR1 and CDR2: LNHDA and SQIVND (reference sequence). The CDR3 runs 15 residues. V was pared by 1 base and J by 7 bases, with 7 bases of the junction left unmatched. The CDR3 nucleotides are TGTGCCAGTAGTATAGGGCCTGGGGGAGGGAATGAGCAGTTCTTC. Its protein is CASSIGPGGGNEQFF.

In this sample, this clone turned up once. V gene TRBV5-4 combines with J gene TRBJ2-4; D remains unclear. Germline V gene sequence: CDR1 SGHNT, CDR2 YYREEE (reference sequence). The CDR3 sequence is 15 residues long. Trimming left V 2 bases short and J 1 base short, with 10 bases between. CDR3 coding DNA: TGTGCCAGCAGCTTAGTTGGTGTGGCCAAAAACATTCAGTACTTC. Its translation is CASSLVGVAKNIQYF.

In this sample, this clone turned up once. J is TRBJ1-4 and V is TRBV27; 7 bases line up with TRBD1. This CDR3 has 16 residues. The J segment lost 4 bases and the V segment lost 6 bases, leaving 11 bases of the junction unmatched. Germline V gives CDR1 MNHEY, CDR2 SMNVEV (reference sequence). CDR3 loop: CASRRQGAAFNEKLFF. DNA for the CDR3: TGTGCCAGCAGGCGACAGGGAGCGGCCTTTAATGAAAAACTGTTTTTT.

J is TRBJ1-6 and V is TRBV2; D is unresolved. Germline V gene lookup returns CDR1 SNHLY and CDR2 FYNNEI. This CDR3 contains 12 residues. The V end lost 4 bases, the J end lost 11 bases, and 9 bases lay between the germline ends. The CDR3 region is CASSAPVAPLHF. DNA for the CDR3: TGTGCCAGCAGTGCTCCGGTAGCACCCCTCCACTTT.

With respect to this clone: The junction shows a germline mismatch at one end, possibly a read error. V is TRBV7-3 and J is TRBJ1-1; no definite D call. This CDR3 is built from 15 residues. The germline CDR1 and CDR2 sequences are SGHTA and FQGTGA. CDR3 region: CAGSSDSGGNTEAFF. CDR3 DNA sequence: TGTGCCGGCAGCTCCGACTCAGGAGGGAACACTGAAGCTTTCTTT.